This T cell receptor beta chain was documented in a study of memory CD4+ T cells and cytomegalovirus serostatus. The data were produced by immunoSEQ multiplex PCR, yet TCRdb's version contains in-frame clones alone and is incomplete. The data contain over 45,000 clones, 82% of them singletons. CDR1 is MNHNY and CDR2 is SVGAGI in the germline V gene (reference sequence). The CDR3 loop spans 14 amino acids. V was shortened by 6 bases and J by 3 bases, with 11 bases between the two germline ends. Single viable CD3+CD4+CD8-CD45RO+ cells were sorted as the memory CD4+ T cells. Sequences were obtained from memory CD4+ T cells from blood. The rearrangement links TRBV6-6 to TRBJ2-2; D remains ambiguous. The receptor comes from an adult in good health and CMV-seronegative. The CDR3 protein is CASSRYGYTGELFF. The CDR3 DNA follows: TGTGCCAGCAGCCGGTACGGTTACACCGGGGAGCTGTTTTTT.